Included here is one T cell receptor beta chain sequence, with context. V was pared by 3 bases and J by 2 bases, with 8 bases of the junction left unmatched. Germline V gene lookup returns CDR1 KGHDR and CDR2 SFDVKD. This CDR3 is 18 amino acids long. The data originate from a study of blood T cell repertoires in COVID-19. TCRdb's copy holds only in-frame clones and misses some; the assay was immunoSEQ multiplex PCR. This sample has 170,000 or so clones; approximately 84% occur once, and the top ten carry 13% to 15%. The V call is TRBV24-1, the J call TRBJ2-1, with 11 bases matching TRBD2. Sequenced: peripheral blood. This TCR was recovered from a young man with active or convalescent COVID-19. In DNA form, the CDR3 reads TGTGCCACCAGTGATCCCACTAGCGGGAGTGGAACCTACAATGAGCAGTTCTTC. Translating gives CATSDPTSGSGTYNEQFF.